This TCR beta chain was captured by sequencing in a study of blood T cell repertoires in COVID-19. Sequenced by immunoSEQ multiplex PCR; TCRdb stores in-frame clones only, minus some. This sample has 200,000 or so clones, with 80% to 95% found just once. The CDR3 runs to 16 residues. Germline trimming cut 1 base from V and 8 bases from J; bases unmatched to any gene: 10. Germline V gene data show CDR1 as SGDLS and CDR2 as YYNGEE. This clone was seen a few times. This chain links TRBV9 with TRBJ2-2; 8 bases are shared with TRBD2. The specimen was peripheral blood. This TCR came from a man aged 60-69 years with COVID-19, enrolled during active disease. CDR3 bases: TGTGCCAGCAGCGTACAGGGTAGCGGGATCGTTGGGGAGCTGTTTTTT. Translated: CASSVQGSGIVGELFF.